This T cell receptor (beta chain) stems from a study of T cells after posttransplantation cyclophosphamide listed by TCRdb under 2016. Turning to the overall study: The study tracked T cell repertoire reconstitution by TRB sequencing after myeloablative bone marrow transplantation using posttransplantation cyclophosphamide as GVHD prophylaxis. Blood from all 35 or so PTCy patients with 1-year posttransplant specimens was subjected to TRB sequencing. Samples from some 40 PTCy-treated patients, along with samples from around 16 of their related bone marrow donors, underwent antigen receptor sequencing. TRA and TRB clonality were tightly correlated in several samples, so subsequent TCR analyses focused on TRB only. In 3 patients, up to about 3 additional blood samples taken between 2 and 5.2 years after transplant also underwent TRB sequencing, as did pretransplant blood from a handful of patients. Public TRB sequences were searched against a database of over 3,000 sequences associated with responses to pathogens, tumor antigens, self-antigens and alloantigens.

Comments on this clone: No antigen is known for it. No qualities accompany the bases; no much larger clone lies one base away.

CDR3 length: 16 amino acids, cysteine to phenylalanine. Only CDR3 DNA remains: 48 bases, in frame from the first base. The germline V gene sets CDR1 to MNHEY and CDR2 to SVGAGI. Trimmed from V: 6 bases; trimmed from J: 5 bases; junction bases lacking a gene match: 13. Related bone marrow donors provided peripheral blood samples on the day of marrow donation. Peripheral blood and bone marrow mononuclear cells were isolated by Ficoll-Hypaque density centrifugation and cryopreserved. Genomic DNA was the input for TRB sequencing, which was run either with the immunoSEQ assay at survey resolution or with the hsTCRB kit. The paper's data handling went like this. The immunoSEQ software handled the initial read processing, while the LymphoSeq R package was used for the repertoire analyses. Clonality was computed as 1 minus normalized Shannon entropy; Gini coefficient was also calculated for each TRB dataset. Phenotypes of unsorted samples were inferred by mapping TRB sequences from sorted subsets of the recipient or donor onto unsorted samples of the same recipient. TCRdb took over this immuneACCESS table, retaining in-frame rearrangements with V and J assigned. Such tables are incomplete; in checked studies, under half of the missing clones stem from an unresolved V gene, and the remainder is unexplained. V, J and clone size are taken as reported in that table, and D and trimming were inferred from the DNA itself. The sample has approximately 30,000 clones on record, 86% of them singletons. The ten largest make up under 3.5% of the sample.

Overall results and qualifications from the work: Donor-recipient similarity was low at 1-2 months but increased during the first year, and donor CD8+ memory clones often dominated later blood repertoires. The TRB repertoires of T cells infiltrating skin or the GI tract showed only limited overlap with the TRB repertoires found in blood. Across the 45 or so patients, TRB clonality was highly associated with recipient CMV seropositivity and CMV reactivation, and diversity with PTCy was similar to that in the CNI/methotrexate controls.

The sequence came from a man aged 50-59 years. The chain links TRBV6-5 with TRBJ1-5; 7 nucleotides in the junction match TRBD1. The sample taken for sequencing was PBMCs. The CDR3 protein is CASRYQQGSRDQPQHF. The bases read TGTGCCAGCAGATACCAACAGGGGTCTCGGGATCAGCCCCAGCATTTT.